These 10 T cell receptor beta chains were sequenced from one sample in a study of blood T cells in healthy people across ages. With a J-beta primer mix and a sample-barcoded 5' primer, a second PCR ran about 7 to 12 cycles. MiXCR, run by TCRdb on the 5' RACE reads, gives a single entry per CDR3 protein. Here the sample spans hundreds of thousands of distinct CDR3 sequences, roughly 50% being singletons. What was sequenced was blood. The receptors originated from a man younger than 45 in good health.

This clonotype was seen a handful of times. The chain joins TRBV20-1 to TRBJ2-3; 11 nucleotides line up with TRBD2. In germline, CDR1 is DFQATT, CDR2 SNEGSKA (reference sequence). The CDR3 runs 16 residues. V shed 5 bases and J 3 bases; nucleotides not matched to a gene: 10. The CDR3 is CSAYPSTSGSTDTQYF. CDR3 sequence (DNA): TGCAGTGCTTATCCATCAACTAGCGGGAGTACAGATACGCAGTATTTT.

The CDR3 region is CASSFGQIIQETQYF. In DNA form, the CDR3 reads TGTGCCAGCAGCTTCGGACAGATAATACAAGAGACCCAGTACTTC. The V and J genes are TRBV6-1 and TRBJ2-5; D is possibly TRBD1 (6 bases). CDR1 MNHNS and CDR2 SASEGT come from the germline V gene. CDR3 length equals 15 residues. Trimming took 6 bases from V and 2 from J, leaving 16 bases between them.

The V gene is TRBV2, the J gene TRBJ2-2, with D possibly being TRBD1 (6 bases). Germline V gene data show CDR1 as SNHLY and CDR2 as FYNNEI. The CDR3 sequence is 13 residues long. Deletions cut 10 bases from V and 0 bases from J, with 9 bases between. CDR3 bases: TGTGCCATAGGGACACCGAACACCGGGGAGCTGTTTTTT. This gives the protein CAIGTPNTGELFF. The full variable domain, rest sourced from reference TRBV2 and TRBJ2-2, is EPEVTQTPSHQVTQMGQEVILRCVPISNHLYFYWYRQILGQKVEFLVSFYNNEISEKSEIFDDQFSVERPDGSNFTLKIRSTKLEDSAMYFCAIGTPNTGELFFGEGSRLTVL.

The chain recombines TRBV28 with TRBJ2-4; 8 positions match TRBD2. The J call may be faulty, since TRBJ2-7 better matches the DNA end. The CDR3 covers 12 residues. Per the germline V gene, CDR1 is MDHEN and CDR2 is SYDVKM. The CDR3 DNA reads as TGTGCCAGCGCTGTAGCGGGGTACGAGCAGTACTTC. Translation: CASAVAGYEQYF.

This clonotype showed up just once. The chain uses TRBV15 and TRBJ2-5; no clear D. The CDR3 runs to 15 residues. Germline V gives CDR1 LNHNV, CDR2 YYDKDF (reference sequence). The V gene lost 5 bases and the J gene lost 2 bases, with 15 bases spanning the gap. CDR3 region: CATSAQPGRQETQYF. DNA for the CDR3: TGTGCCACCAGCGCTCAACCGGGCCGACAAGAGACCCAGTACTTC.

The gene calls are TRBV6-2 or TRBV6-3 and TRBJ1-5, with D unclear. Germline V gene data show CDR1 as MNHEY and CDR2 as SVGEGT. V lost 6 bases, J lost 2 bases, and 8 bases lay in between. CDR3 length: 13 residues. The CDR3 sequence is CASSPPGNQPQHF. As DNA, the CDR3 is TGTGCCAGCAGCCCGCCGGGCAATCAGCCCCAGCATTTT.

The chain combines TRBV20-1 with TRBJ2-3, with 9 bases lining up with TRBD2. Germline loops: CDR1 DFQATT, CDR2 SNEGSKA (reference sequence). The CDR3 is 16 residues long. J was trimmed by 0 bases and V by 6 bases; bases with no gene match: 10. The CDR3 DNA sequence: TGCAGTGCCGGCGGGAGGGCCTCCTTTAGCACAGATACGCAGTATTTT. This gives the protein CSAGGRASFSTDTQYF.

The chain uses TRBV3-1 and TRBJ1-2; D is unclear. The CDR3 sequence is 13 residues long. Germline CDR1 and CDR2: LGHDT and YNNKEL (reference sequence). The V gene lost 0 bases and the J gene lost 4 bases, with 6 bases spanning the gap. Written as DNA, the CDR3 is TGTGCCAGCAGCCAAGATGCCGGCTATGGCTACACCTTC. This encodes CASSQDAGYGYTF.

The chain combines TRBV6-5 with TRBJ2-1, with D tentatively TRBD2 (7 bases). This CDR3 spans 17 amino acids. The V and J ends lost 0 bases and 0 bases respectively, with 12 bases between them. CDR1 and CDR2 (germline): MNHEY, SVGAGI. The CDR3 DNA follows: TGTGCCAGCAGTTACTCGGGTCGGGGGGCCTCCTACAATGAGCAGTTCTTC. Its translation is CASSYSGRGASYNEQFF.

This rearrangement joins TRBV7-3 to TRBJ2-3; 9 bases agree with TRBD1. The length of the CDR3 is 15 residues. V shed 5 bases and J 6 bases; nucleotides not matched to a gene: 9. Germline assignment: CDR1 SGHTA and CDR2 FQGTGA. The CDR3: CASSQTGTGPDTQYF. The CDR3 DNA is TGTGCCAGCAGCCAAACCGGGACAGGGCCTGATACGCAGTATTTT.